The 15 T cell receptor beta chains in this list originate from one sample, sequenced in a study of blood T cell repertoires in COVID-19. Only in-frame clones appear in the TCRdb table, and some are missing; sequencing was by immunoSEQ multiplex PCR. The sample shows 150,000 or so clones, approximately 88% of them seen only once. Sequencing was carried out using PBMCs or T cells enriched from blood (not recorded which). These receptors came from a woman under 40 with acute COVID-19.

The chain carries TRBV28 and TRBJ2-5, with TRBD2 as a possible D gene (5 bases). This CDR3 is built from 18 residues. Germline CDR1 MDHEN, CDR2 SYDVKM. Trimming took 1 base from V and 3 from J, leaving 21 bases between them. The CDR3 protein is CASSLLILGDTGEETQYF. Here the CDR3 DNA reads TGTGCCAGCAGTTTATTAATACTAGGCGACACTGGAGAAGAGACCCAGTACTTC.

The sample holds a few counts of this clone. This chain joins TRBV28 and TRBJ1-2, with 10 nucleotides matching TRBD1. The CDR3 has 14 amino acids. The V gene end was trimmed by 10 bases and the J gene end by 2 bases; junction bases not matched to a gene: 7. Germline CDR1 is MDHEN and CDR2 is SYDVKM. CDR3 nucleotide sequence: TGTGCCAACTCCCCGGGACAGGGGAACTATGGCTACACCTTC. Encoded protein: CANSPGQGNYGYTF.

The rearrangement uses TRBV30 and TRBJ2-7; maybe TRBD2 (5 bases). CDR3 length: 12 amino acids. Trimming took off 0 bases at V and 6 bases at J, with 9 bases between the two ends. Looked up from germline, CDR1 is GTSNPN and CDR2 is SVGIG (reference sequence). This CDR3 reads CAWSVVTIEQYF. The CDR3 DNA reads as TGTGCCTGGAGTGTTGTGACTATCGAGCAGTACTTC.

The chain joins TRBV7-9 to TRBJ2-2, with D possibly being TRBD1 (5 bases). Germline-derived CDR1 and CDR2 are SEHNR and FQNEAQ (reference sequence). Trimming pared 5 bases from V and 1 base from J, leaving 17 bases between. This CDR3 is 17 amino acids long. The CDR3 protein is CASSPGLRQMNTGELFF. The CDR3 DNA reads as TGTGCCAGCAGCCCAGGTTTGCGACAGATGAACACCGGGGAGCTGTTTTTT.

The chain employs TRBV7-2 and TRBJ2-2; D unclear. V lost 5 bases and J 0 bases, leaving 7 bases between the germline ends. This CDR3 region has 14 residues. Per the germline V gene, CDR1 is SGHTA and CDR2 is FQGNSA. CDR3 in DNA: TGTGCCAGCAGCCCTAGAGCGAACACCGGGGAGCTGTTTTTT. Residues: CASSPRANTGELFF.

The gene calls are TRBV6-4 and TRBJ1-5, with D possibly being TRBD1 (6 bases). This CDR3 contains 18 residues. CDR1 and CDR2 (germline): MRHNA, SNTAGT. V was shortened by 9 bases and J by 0 bases, with 24 bases between the two germline ends. CDR3 DNA sequence: TGTGCCAGAACTGCACGGATACAGGGCGATTATAGCAATCAGCCCCAGCATTTT. Encoded protein: CARTARIQGDYSNQPQHF.

CDR3 sequence: CASSYSGQIQETQYF. The DNA of the CDR3 is TGTGCCAGCAGTTACTCGGGACAGATCCAAGAGACCCAGTACTTC. This rearrangement joins TRBV6-5 to TRBJ2-5, with TRBD1 matching over 7 bases. This CDR3 is built from 15 residues. The ends lost 0 bases at V and 1 base at J; junction bases unmatched: 2. Per germline, CDR1 MNHEY and CDR2 SVGAGI.

This clone was seen a single time. V gene TRBV3-1 (or the pseudogene TRBV3-2) combines with J gene TRBJ1-1; D is undetermined. Trimming removed 1 base at V and 0 bases at J, with 15 bases between. This CDR3 has 17 residues. CDR1 LGHDT and CDR2 YNNKEL come from the germline V gene (reference sequence). This CDR3 is CASSQVYGQAMNTEAFF. CDR3 in DNA: TGTGCCAGCAGCCAAGTCTATGGCCAGGCGATGAACACTGAAGCTTTCTTT.

The rearrangement joins TRBV9 to TRBJ1-1; D uncertain. Germline V gene lookup returns CDR1 SGDLS and CDR2 YYNGEE. The CDR3 is 13 amino acids. With 1 base removed from V and 5 bases from J, the gap between germline ends came to 9 bases. CDR3 residues: CASSVLLGTEAFF. Written as DNA, the CDR3 is TGTGCCAGCAGCGTATTACTCGGGACTGAAGCTTTCTTT.

The chain uses TRBV5-4 and TRBJ1-6, with a possible D match to TRBD1 (6 bases). With 2 bases removed from V and 6 bases from J, the gap between germline ends came to 9 bases. This CDR3 region has 14 residues. Germline CDR1 reads SGHNT; CDR2 reads YYREEE (reference sequence). The CDR3 nucleotides are TGTGCCAGCAGCTTTTGGGGGCCTAATTCACCCCTCCACTTT. This gives the protein CASSFWGPNSPLHF.

The gene calls are TRBV9 and TRBJ1-4; D not resolved. This CDR3 comprises 14 residues. Germline V lookup: CDR1 SGDLS, CDR2 YYNGEE. Trimming stripped 4 bases from V and 0 bases from J, with 7 bases between. CDR3 residues: CASSKSPTNEKLFF. The CDR3 bases are TGTGCCAGCAGCAAGAGCCCAACTAATGAAAAACTGTTTTTT.

This chain links TRBV5-1 with TRBJ2-5; the D gene is possibly TRBD2 (5 bases). CDR3 length: 13 residues. Germline CDR1 and CDR2: SGHRS and YFSETQ. Trimming took off 7 bases at V and 1 base at J, with 11 bases between the two ends. The CDR3 DNA reads TGCGCCAGCGGCGCGGGCCCCCAAGAGACCCAGTACTTC. This gives the protein CASGAGPQETQYF.

This clone occurred once. The chain joins TRBV6-2 or TRBV6-3 to TRBJ2-7; tentatively, D is TRBD2 (6 bases). The CDR3 is 15 residues long. Germline V gives CDR1 MNHEY, CDR2 SVGEGT. With 2 bases removed from V and 3 bases from J, the gap between germline ends came to 14 bases. CDR3 in DNA: TGTGCCAGCAGTTACGCGGGAATGGTGGGCTACGAGCAGTACTTC. Its translation is CASSYAGMVGYEQYF.

This sequence joins TRBV28 and TRBJ1-5; D might be TRBD1 (6 bases). The CDR3 sequence is 17 residues long. V lost 6 bases and J 4 bases, leaving 22 bases between the germline ends. CDR1 MDHEN and CDR2 SYDVKM come from the germline V gene. CDR3 amino acids: CASSPQWGGGANQPQHF. The CDR3 region has the DNA TGTGCCAGCAGCCCACAGTGGGGAGGGGGGGCGAATCAGCCCCAGCATTTT.

The chain recombines TRBV7-8 with TRBJ2-3, with D possibly matching TRBD2 (6 bases). Per germline, CDR1 SGHVS and CDR2 FQNEAQ. V lost 5 bases, J lost 4 bases, and 22 bases lay in between. The CDR3 extends over 17 amino acids. The CDR3 reads CASSPAGGRGVADTQYF. The CDR3 DNA reads as TGTGCCAGCAGCCCAGCTGGAGGGCGCGGGGTGGCAGATACGCAGTATTTT.